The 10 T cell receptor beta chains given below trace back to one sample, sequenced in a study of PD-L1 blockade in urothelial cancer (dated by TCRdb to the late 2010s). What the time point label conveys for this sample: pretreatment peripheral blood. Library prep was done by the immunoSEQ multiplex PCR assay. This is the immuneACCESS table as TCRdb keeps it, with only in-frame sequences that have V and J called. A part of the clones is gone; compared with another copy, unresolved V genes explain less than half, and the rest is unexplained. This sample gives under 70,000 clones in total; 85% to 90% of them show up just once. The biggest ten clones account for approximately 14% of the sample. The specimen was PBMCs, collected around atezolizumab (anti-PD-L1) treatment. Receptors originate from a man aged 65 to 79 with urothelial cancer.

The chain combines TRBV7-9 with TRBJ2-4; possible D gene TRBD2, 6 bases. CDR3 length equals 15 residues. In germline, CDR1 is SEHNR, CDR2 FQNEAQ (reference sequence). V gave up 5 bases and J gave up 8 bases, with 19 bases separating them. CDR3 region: CASSPLARRDDIQYF. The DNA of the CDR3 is TGTGCCAGCAGCCCCTTAGCCAGGCGGGACGACATTCAGTACTTC. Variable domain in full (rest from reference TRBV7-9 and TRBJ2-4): DTGVSQNPRHKITKRGQNVTFRCDPISEHNRLYWYRQTLGQGPEFLTYFQNEAQLEKSRLLSDRFSAERPKGSFSTLEIQRTEQGDSAMYLCASSPLARRDDIQYFGAGTRLSVL.

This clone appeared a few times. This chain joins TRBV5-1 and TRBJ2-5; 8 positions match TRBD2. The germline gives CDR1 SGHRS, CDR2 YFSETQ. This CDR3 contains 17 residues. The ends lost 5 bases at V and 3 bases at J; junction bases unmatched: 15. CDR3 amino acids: CASRSAGGPRGEETQYF. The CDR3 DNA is TGCGCCAGCAGGTCGGCGGGAGGACCTCGAGGGGAAGAGACCCAGTACTTC.

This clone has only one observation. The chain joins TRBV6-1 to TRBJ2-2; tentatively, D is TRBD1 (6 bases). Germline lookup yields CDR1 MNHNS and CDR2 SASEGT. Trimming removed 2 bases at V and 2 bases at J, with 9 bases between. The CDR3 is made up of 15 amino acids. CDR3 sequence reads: CASSEWTDNTGELFF. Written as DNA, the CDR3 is TGTGCCAGCAGTGAATGGACAGATAACACCGGGGAGCTGTTTTTT.

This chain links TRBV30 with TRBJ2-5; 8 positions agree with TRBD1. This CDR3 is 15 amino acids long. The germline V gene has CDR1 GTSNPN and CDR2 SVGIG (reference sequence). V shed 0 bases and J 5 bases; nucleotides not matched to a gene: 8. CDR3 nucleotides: TGTGCCTGGAGTGTAGGGACAGGCCAGAGGGAGACCCAGTACTTC. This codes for CAWSVGTGQRETQYF.

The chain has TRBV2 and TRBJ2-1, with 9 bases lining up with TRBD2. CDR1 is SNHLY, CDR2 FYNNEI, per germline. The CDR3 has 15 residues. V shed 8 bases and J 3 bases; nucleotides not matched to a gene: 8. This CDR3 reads CASALAGAIYNEQFF. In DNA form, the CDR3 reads TGTGCCAGCGCCTTAGCGGGAGCGATCTACAATGAGCAGTTCTTC.

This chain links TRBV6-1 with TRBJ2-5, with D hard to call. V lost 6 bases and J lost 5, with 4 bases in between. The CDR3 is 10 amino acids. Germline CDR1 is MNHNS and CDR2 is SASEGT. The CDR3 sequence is CASSGETQYF. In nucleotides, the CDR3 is TGTGCCAGCAGCGGGGAGACCCAGTACTTC.

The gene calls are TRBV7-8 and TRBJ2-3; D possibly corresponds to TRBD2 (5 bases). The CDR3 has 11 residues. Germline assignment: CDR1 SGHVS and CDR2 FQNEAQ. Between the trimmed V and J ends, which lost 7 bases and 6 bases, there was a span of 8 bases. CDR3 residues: CASTPGDTQYF. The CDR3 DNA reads TGTGCCAGCACCCCGGGGGATACGCAGTATTTT.

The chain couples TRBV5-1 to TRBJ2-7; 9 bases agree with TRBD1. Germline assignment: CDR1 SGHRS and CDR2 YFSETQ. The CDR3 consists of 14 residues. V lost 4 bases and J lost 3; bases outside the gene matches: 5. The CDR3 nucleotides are TGCGCCAGCAGCCCGACAGGGGGAGTCTACGAGCAGTACTTC. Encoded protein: CASSPTGGVYEQYF. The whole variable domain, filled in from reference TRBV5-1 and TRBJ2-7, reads KAGVTQTPRYLIKTRGQQVTLSCSPISGHRSVSWYQQTPGQGLQFLFEYFSETQRNKGNFPGRFSGRQFSNSRSEMNVSTLELGDSALYLCASSPTGGVYEQYFGPGTRLTVT.

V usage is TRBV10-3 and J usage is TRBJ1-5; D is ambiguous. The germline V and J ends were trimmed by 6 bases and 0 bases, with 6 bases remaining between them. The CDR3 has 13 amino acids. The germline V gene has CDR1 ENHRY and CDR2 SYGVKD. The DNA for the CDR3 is TGTGCCATCAGCCCCAATAGCAATCAGCCCCAGCATTTT. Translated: CAISPNSNQPQHF.

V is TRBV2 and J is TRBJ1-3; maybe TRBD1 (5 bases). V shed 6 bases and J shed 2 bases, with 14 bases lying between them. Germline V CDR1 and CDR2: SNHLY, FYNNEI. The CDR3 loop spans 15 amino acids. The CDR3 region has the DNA TGTGCCAGCAGCACAGGAAAGCGCACTGGAAACACCATATATTTT. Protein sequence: CASSTGKRTGNTIYF.